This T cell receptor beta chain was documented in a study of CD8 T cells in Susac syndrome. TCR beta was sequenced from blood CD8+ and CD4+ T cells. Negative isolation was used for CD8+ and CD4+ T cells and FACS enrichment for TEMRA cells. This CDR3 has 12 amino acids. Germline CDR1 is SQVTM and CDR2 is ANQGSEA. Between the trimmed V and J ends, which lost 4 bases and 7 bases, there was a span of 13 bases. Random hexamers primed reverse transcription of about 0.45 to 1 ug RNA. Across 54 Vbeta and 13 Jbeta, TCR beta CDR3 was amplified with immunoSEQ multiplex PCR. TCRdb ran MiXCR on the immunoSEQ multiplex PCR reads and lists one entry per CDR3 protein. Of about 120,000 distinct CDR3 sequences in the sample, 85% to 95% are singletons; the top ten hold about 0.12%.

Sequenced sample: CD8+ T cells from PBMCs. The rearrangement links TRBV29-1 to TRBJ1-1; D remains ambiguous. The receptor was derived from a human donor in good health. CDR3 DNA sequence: TGCAGCGTTGGCGGAGGAGACTATGAAGCTTTCTTT. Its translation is CSVGGGDYEAFF.